What follows are 9 T cell receptor beta chains derived from one specimen sequenced in a study of T cells in Graves' hyperthyroidism and ophthalmopathy. RNA transcripts provided the source from which TCR beta CDR3 regions were amplified. HTBI primers drove first-round RT-PCR of the TCR CDR3. Each CDR3 protein gets one entry after TCRdb re-called the multiplex PCR reads with MiXCR. This sample carries about 560,000 distinct CDR3 sequences, over 15% of them seen once, and the ten largest clones take 18%. Sample: blood. The receptors were sampled from a woman aged 18 to 35 with Graves' hyperthyroidism.

This chain uses TRBV29-1 with TRBJ2-1, with a possible D match to TRBD1 (7 bases). The V and J ends lost 0 bases and 3 bases respectively, with 18 bases between them. This CDR3 has 17 amino acids. Germline V gives CDR1 SQVTM, CDR2 ANQGSEA. The CDR3 is CSVEDIRQGLSYNEQFF. In DNA, the CDR3 is TGCAGCGTTGAAGACATCCGACAGGGACTTAGCTACAATGAGCAGTTCTTC.

This clonotype was counted many times. The chain carries TRBV20-1 and TRBJ2-3; a weak D match, TRBD1 (6 bases). Germline V CDR1 and CDR2: DFQATT, SNEGSKA (reference sequence). Trimming shortened V by 6 bases and J by 9 bases, and 16 bases separated the two germline ends. CDR3 length equals 12 residues. The CDR3 sequence is CSAPTGPPTQYF. CDR3 coding DNA: TGCAGTGCCCCGACAGGCCCCCCAACGCAGTATTTT.

This clonotype turned up a few times. This sequence joins TRBV10-1 and TRBJ2-1; a possible D gene is TRBD2 (6 bases). The CDR3 runs 14 residues. Germline CDR1 reads WNHNN; CDR2 reads SYGVQD (reference sequence). The V end was cut by 2 bases, the J end by 8 bases, with 13 bases between. In DNA form, the CDR3 reads TGCGCCAGCAGTGAGGACGGGAGAGTGTATGAGCAGTTCTTC. Residues: CASSEDGRVYEQFF.

This clonotype was seen a few times. This chain links TRBV12-3 or TRBV12-4 with TRBJ2-7; a possible D gene is TRBD2 (5 bases). Trimming removed 3 bases at V and 7 bases at J, with 10 bases between. The CDR3 extends over 12 amino acids. CDR3 sequence reads: CASSFFRLEQYF. CDR3 DNA: TGTGCCAGCAGTTTTTTCCGACTAGAGCAGTACTTC.

CDR3 loop: CASSEVTGLIDGYTF. In nucleotides, the CDR3 is TGTGCCAGCAGTGAAGTTACGGGCTTAATTGACGGCTACACCTTC. The chain employs TRBV6-1 and TRBJ1-2; no clear D gene. Trimming took 1 base from V and 8 from J, leaving 17 bases between them. Germline V gene lookup returns CDR1 MNHNS and CDR2 SASEGT. The CDR3 covers 15 residues.

The chain links TRBV7-9 to TRBJ2-7, with TRBD1 matching 9 bases. The CDR3 is made up of 14 amino acids. The junction had 8 bases not matched to a gene; V was cut back by 8 bases and J by 3 bases. CDR1 is SEHNR and CDR2 is FQNEAQ in the germline V gene (reference sequence). The CDR3 DNA reads as TGTGCCAGCGCTGCGGGGACAGGGAACTACGAGCAGTACTTC. This sequence encodes CASAAGTGNYEQYF.

The J gene is TRBJ1-5, the V gene TRBV10-3, with a possible D match to TRBD1 (5 bases). CDR3 size: 13 residues. V shed 8 bases and J shed 4 bases, with 12 bases lying between them. The germline CDR1 and CDR2 sequences are ENHRY and SYGVKD. This chain's CDR3 is CAIGGGNNQPQHF. CDR3 bases: TGTGCCATCGGGGGTGGGAATAATCAGCCCCAGCATTTT.

This clonotype appeared many times. This chain uses TRBV20-1 with TRBJ1-1, with 10 bases lining up with TRBD1. The CDR3 totals 11 residues. Germline-derived CDR1 and CDR2 are DFQATT and SNEGSKA (reference sequence). Trimming took 6 bases from V and 10 from J; bases not matched to a gene: 5. CDR3 in DNA: TGCAGTGCCAGCCGGACAGGGGGAGCTTTCTTT. Its protein product is CSASRTGGAFF.

This clonotype was observed at least ten times. The chain combines TRBV9 with TRBJ2-3; tentatively, D is TRBD2 (7 bases). Per the germline V gene, CDR1 is SGDLS and CDR2 is YYNGEE. V was trimmed by 4 bases and J by 1 base, leaving 13 bases between them. This CDR3 has 15 amino acids. Here the CDR3 reads CASSPQGRGTDTQYF. The CDR3 DNA reads TGTGCCAGCAGCCCCCAGGGGAGGGGCACAGATACGCAGTATTTT.